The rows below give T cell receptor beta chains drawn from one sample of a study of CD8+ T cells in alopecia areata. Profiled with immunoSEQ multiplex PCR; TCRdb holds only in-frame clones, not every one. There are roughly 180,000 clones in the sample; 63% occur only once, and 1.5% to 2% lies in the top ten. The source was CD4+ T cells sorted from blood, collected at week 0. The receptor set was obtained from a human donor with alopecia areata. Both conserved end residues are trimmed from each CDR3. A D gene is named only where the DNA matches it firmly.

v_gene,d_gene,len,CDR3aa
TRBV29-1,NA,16,SVEDQHRRGDGNQPQH
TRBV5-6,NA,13,ASSLASGVGSPLH
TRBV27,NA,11,ASSFTSSYEQY
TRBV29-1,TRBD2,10,RVSGEYNEQF
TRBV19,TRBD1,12,ASSIGQGFTEAF
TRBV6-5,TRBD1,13,ASSYLGQGQETQY
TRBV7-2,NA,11,ASSRDLLNEQF
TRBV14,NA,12,ASSQITGSYGYT
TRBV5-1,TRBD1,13,ASSLKWDRSSEQY
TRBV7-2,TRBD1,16,ASSLGTGTGVNNYGYT
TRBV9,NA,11,ASTPAGVRGYT
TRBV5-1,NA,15,ASSFVLGTRDVTEAF
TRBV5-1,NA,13,ASSQRTGPENEQF
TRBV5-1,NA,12,ASSTGQSTGELF
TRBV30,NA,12,AWSVRRGGQPQH
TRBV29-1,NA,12,SVEDPHNTDTQY
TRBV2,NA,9,ASSDMDTQY
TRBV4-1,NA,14,ASSQDGGTNQETQY
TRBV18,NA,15,ASSPFVTGRDTGELF
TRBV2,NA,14,ASSEGPVEGAYEQY
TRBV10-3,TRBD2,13,AISAGTSGVETQY
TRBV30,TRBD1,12,ASVTGQGISPLH
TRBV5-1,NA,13,ASSLQGLKNTEAF
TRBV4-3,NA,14,ASSPEAERRAYGYT
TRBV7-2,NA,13,ASSLNDRYTDTQY
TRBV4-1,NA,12,ASSQERANTEAF
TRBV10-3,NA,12,AISEQRKFSEQF
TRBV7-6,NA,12,ASSLSPGGDGYT
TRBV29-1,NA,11,SVEGVAKNIQY
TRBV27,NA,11,ASTGYSYNEQF
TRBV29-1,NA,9,SVGENTEAF
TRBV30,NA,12,AWSVRGGGQPQH
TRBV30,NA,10,ASLGDTGELF
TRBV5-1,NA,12,ASSLLSQGYEQY
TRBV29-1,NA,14,SVVIPISKVSGGYT
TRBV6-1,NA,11,ASSFKENTEAF
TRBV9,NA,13,ASSANTDSWDGYT
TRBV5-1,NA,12,ASSPAGTNYGYT
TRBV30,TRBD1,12,AWSTGQGYTEAF
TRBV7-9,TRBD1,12,ASSPTGVGEKLF
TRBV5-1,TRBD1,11,ASSWDSGYEQY
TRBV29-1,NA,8,SAEQETQY
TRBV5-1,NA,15,ASSLTGTPSAYTEAF
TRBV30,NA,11,AWSARQNYGYT
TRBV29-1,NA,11,SVELVLTDTQY
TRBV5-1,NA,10,ASSSLTDTQY
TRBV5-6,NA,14,ASSKLQQPSTDTQY
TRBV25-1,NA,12,ASSGNREIYGYT
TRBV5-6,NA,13,ASNPIGGVSTEAF
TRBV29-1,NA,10,SVVDRGTEAF
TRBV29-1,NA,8,SGMNTEAF
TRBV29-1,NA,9,SAGLNYEQY
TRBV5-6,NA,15,ASSLSVGGFSTDTQY
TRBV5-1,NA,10,ASTRGQETQY
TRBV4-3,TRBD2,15,ASSQDIAGALQETQY
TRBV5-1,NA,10,ASSSTVYEQY
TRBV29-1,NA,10,SVLGGVETQY